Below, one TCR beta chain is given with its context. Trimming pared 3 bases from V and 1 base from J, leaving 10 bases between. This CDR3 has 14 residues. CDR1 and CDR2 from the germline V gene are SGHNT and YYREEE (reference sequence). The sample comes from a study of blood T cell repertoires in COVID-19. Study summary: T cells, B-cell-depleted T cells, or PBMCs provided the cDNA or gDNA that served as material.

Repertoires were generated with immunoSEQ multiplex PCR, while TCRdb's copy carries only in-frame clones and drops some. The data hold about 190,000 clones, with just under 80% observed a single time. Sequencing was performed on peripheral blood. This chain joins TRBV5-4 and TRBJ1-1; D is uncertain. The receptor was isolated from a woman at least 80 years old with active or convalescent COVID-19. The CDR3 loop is CASSSEYRNTEAFF. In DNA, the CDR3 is TGTGCCAGCAGCTCGGAGTATAGGAACACTGAAGCTTTCTTT.